This entry is about one T cell receptor beta chain. The data derive from a study of blood T cell repertoires in COVID-19. The length of the CDR3 is 15 residues. Between the trimmed V and J ends, which lost 5 bases and 0 bases, there was a span of 10 bases. Germline-derived CDR1 and CDR2 are MGHRA and YSYEKL. In the original workflow: Reference gene primer amplification in the assay estimated nucleated cell counts. Profiled with immunoSEQ multiplex PCR; TCRdb holds only in-frame clones, not every one. The V and J calls and clone size are taken from that table; D and trimming were inferred from the DNA. The table shows around 110,000 clones, with 86% occurring only once.

Source material: peripheral blood. The rearrangement links TRBV4-1 to TRBJ2-2; the D gene is possibly TRBD1 (5 bases). This TCR was recovered from a man aged 35 to 55 with acute or convalescent COVID-19. This chain's CDR3 is CASSTRQSNTGELFF. The DNA of the CDR3 is TGCGCCAGCAGCACCCGACAGTCGAACACCGGGGAGCTGTTTTTT.